A single sample gave rise to the 24 T cell receptor beta chains below, sequenced in a study of beta chain features in type 1 diabetes. Notes on the study in general: Across all four CD4+ subsets, people with type 1 diabetes showed modestly shorter TCRB CDR3s.

No antigens are known for them. Of the isolated RNA, all was reverse transcribed, and so the sequenced material was expressed TCRB transcripts. Produced via immunoSEQ multiplex PCR; TCRdb's table is partial and in-frame only. The sample includes about 160,000 clones, approximately 8.4% of them seen just once. Material: central memory CD4+ T cells from blood. These receptors all stem from a man aged 18 to 35 with type 1 diabetes.

This clone has only a few counts. V and J are TRBV9 and TRBJ1-2, with D possibly being TRBD1 (6 bases). This CDR3 region has 14 residues. V dropped 1 base and J dropped 2 bases, with 9 bases sitting between them. Germline-derived CDR1 and CDR2 are SGDLS and YYNGEE. DNA of the CDR3: TGTGCCAGCAGCGTATTGACAGGCAACTATGGCTACACCTTC. This gives the protein CASSVLTGNYGYTF.

This clone showed up just a few times. The rearrangement uses TRBV7-2 and TRBJ1-5; D remains ambiguous. Germline V gene lookup returns CDR1 SGHTA and CDR2 FQGNSA. Trimming pared 4 bases from V and 4 bases from J, leaving 5 bases between. The CDR3 runs to 12 residues. CDR3: CASSSGNQPQHF. The CDR3 DNA follows: TGTGCCAGCAGCTCGGGTAATCAGCCCCAGCATTTT.

The gene calls are TRBV6-6 and TRBJ2-2; 7 bases align to TRBD1. The CDR3 sequence is 15 residues long. The germline gives CDR1 MNHNY, CDR2 SVGAGI (reference sequence). V gave up 6 bases and J gave up 2 bases; unmatched junction bases: 6. CDR3 loop: CASSNYRGNTGELFF. The CDR3 DNA reads as TGTGCCAGCAGCAACTACAGGGGCAACACCGGGGAGCTGTTTTTT.

This sequence joins TRBV13 and TRBJ2-1; TRBD2 matches at 7 bases. CDR1 is PRHDT and CDR2 is FYEKMQ in the germline V gene (reference sequence). With V trimmed by 9 bases and J by 0 bases, 5 bases remained unmatched. This CDR3 is 14 amino acids long. The DNA of the CDR3 is TGTGCCAGTAAGCGGGAAAGCTCCTACAATGAGCAGTTCTTC. Its translation: CASKRESSYNEQFF.

Only a few counts were recorded for this clone. V and J are TRBV9 and TRBJ1-1, with TRBD1 matching 8 bases. Per the germline V gene, CDR1 is SGDLS and CDR2 is YYNGEE. The CDR3 runs 14 residues. J gave up 8 bases and V 7 bases, and 13 bases lay outside the gene matches. CDR3 amino acids: CASGRGQVLGEAFF. CDR3 coding DNA: TGTGCCAGCGGTAGGGGACAGGTGCTGGGGGAAGCTTTCTTT. The complete variable domain, with remaining parts taken from reference TRBV9 and TRBJ1-1, reads DSGVTQTPKHLITATGQRVTLRCSPRSGDLSVYWYQQSLDQGLQFLIQYYNGEERAKGNILERFSAQQFPDLHSELNLSSLELGDSALYFCASGRGQVLGEAFFGQGTRLTVV.

This rearrangement joins TRBV7-9 to TRBJ1-5; 9 positions agree with TRBD1. The CDR3 consists of 13 residues. Germline CDR1 reads SEHNR; CDR2 reads FQNEAQ (reference sequence). Trimming cost V 5 bases and J 11 bases; bases outside gene matches: 7. The CDR3 is CASSQTGGEAQHF. CDR3 nucleotide sequence: TGTGCCAGCAGCCAGACAGGGGGGGAGGCCCAGCATTTT.

This clone has a handful of counts. The rearrangement links TRBV9 to TRBJ2-5, with 8 bases lining up with TRBD1. This CDR3 is 16 amino acids long. V shed 4 bases, J shed 5 bases, and the junction held 13 bases outside the gene matches. Germline CDR1 is SGDLS and CDR2 is YYNGEE. The CDR3 DNA reads TGTGCCAGCAGCCCCCACGCAGGGGGCGGTTCGGAGACCCAGTACTTC. Translated: CASSPHAGGGSETQYF.

A few counts support this clone. V is TRBV6-1 and J is TRBJ1-5; 7 bases are a match to TRBD1. V lost 4 bases, J lost 4 bases, and 13 bases stayed unmatched. This CDR3 is built from 17 residues. The V gene's germline CDR1 is MNHNS and CDR2 SASEGT. The CDR3 region has the DNA TGTGCCAGCAGTGGCGAAAAGACAGGGTTAAGGAATCAGCCCCAGCATTTT. Protein product: CASSGEKTGLRNQPQHF.

In its sample, this clone was seen a few times. The genes are TRBV7-9 and TRBJ2-1, with D possibly being TRBD2 (6 bases). V was cut by 5 bases and J by 8 bases, with 19 bases left in between. CDR1 and CDR2 from the germline V gene are SEHNR and FQNEAQ (reference sequence). The CDR3 is 15 residues long. DNA for the CDR3: TGTGCCAGCAGCGCGAGACTAGGACCTGGCGATGAGCAGTTCTTC. It is translated as CASSARLGPGDEQFF.

This clone was detected many times. The chain links TRBV7-2 to TRBJ2-7; 10 nucleotides agree with TRBD1. CDR3 length equals 15 residues. V gave up 5 bases and J gave up 3 bases; unmatched junction bases: 7. From germline, CDR1 is SGHTA and CDR2 FQGNSA. CDR3 in amino acids: CASSPRRDRGYEQYF. CDR3 DNA sequence: TGTGCCAGCAGCCCACGGCGGGACAGGGGCTACGAGCAGTACTTC.

This chain joins TRBV5-4 and TRBJ2-3; 8 nucleotides match TRBD2. There are 13 residues in the CDR3. Per germline, CDR1 SGHNT and CDR2 YYREEE (reference sequence). Trimming took 4 bases from V and 5 from J; bases not matched to a gene: 3. This chain's CDR3 is CASSRRGEDTQYF. The CDR3 region has the DNA TGTGCCAGCAGCCGGCGGGGGGAAGATACGCAGTATTTT.

This clone has only a few counts. The rearrangement joins TRBV28 to TRBJ2-3; a possible D gene is TRBD2 (5 bases). Germline CDR1 and CDR2: MDHEN and SYDVKM. The CDR3 extends over 17 amino acids. Trimming took off 4 bases at V and 0 bases at J, with 17 bases between the two ends. CDR3 sequence reads: CASSSFSGGPSTDTQYF. DNA of the CDR3: TGTGCCAGCAGTTCCTTCTCCGGCGGGCCAAGCACAGATACGCAGTATTTT.

This clone was counted a few times. This chain uses TRBV27 with TRBJ2-3; 10 bases match TRBD2. With V trimmed by 2 bases and J by 4 bases, 6 bases remained unmatched. The CDR3 loop spans 16 amino acids. The germline gives CDR1 MNHEY, CDR2 SMNVEV (reference sequence). The CDR3 loop is CASSLKSGRAPDTQYF. The CDR3 bases are TGTGCCAGCAGTTTAAAGAGCGGGAGGGCCCCAGATACGCAGTATTTT.

Only a few counts were recorded for this clone. The V call is TRBV19, the J call TRBJ1-1, with unresolved D. Between the trimmed V and J ends, which lost 5 bases and 1 base, there was a span of 17 bases. Germline CDR1 reads LNHDA; CDR2 reads SQIVND (reference sequence). The CDR3 contains 16 residues. The CDR3 bases are TGTGCCAGTAGTGTCCCCGGCGGGCGCACGAACACTGAAGCTTTCTTT. Its translation: CASSVPGGRTNTEAFF. Full variable domain (rest looked up from reference TRBV19 and TRBJ1-1): DGGITQSPKYLFRKEGQNVTLSCEQNLNHDAMYWYRQDPGQGLRLIYYSQIVNDFQKGDIAEGYSVSREKKESFPLTVTSAQKNPTAFYLCASSVPGGRTNTEAFFGQGTRLTVV.

The genes are TRBV2 and TRBJ2-1; 9 positions agree with TRBD1. The CDR3 contains 13 residues. Per the germline V gene, CDR1 is SNHLY and CDR2 is FYNNEI. After removal of 6 bases from V and 8 bases from J, the junction contained 5 bases not matched to a gene. CDR3 amino acids: CASSRDRVDEQFF. The CDR3 DNA is TGTGCCAGCAGCCGGGACAGGGTCGATGAGCAGTTCTTC.

This clone was picked up a small number of times. This chain links TRBV28 with TRBJ1-4, with 7 positions matching TRBD1. The J segment lost 7 bases and the V segment lost 4 bases, leaving 6 bases of the junction unmatched. The CDR3 spans 14 residues. Germline V gene sequence: CDR1 MDHEN, CDR2 SYDVKM. As DNA, the CDR3 is TGTGCCAGCAGTTCCCCTACAGGGGTTGAAAAACTGTTTTTT. It specifies CASSSPTGVEKLFF.

In its sample, this clone was seen a few times. The gene calls are TRBV10-2 and TRBJ2-1; 10 nucleotides match TRBD2. The CDR3 loop spans 15 amino acids. CDR1 and CDR2 from the germline V gene are WSHSY and SAAADI. Unmatched junction bases numbered 8, after V lost 4 bases and J lost 8 bases. The CDR3 bases are TGCGCCAGCAGTGGGGCTAGCGGGGGTAGAGATGAGCAGTTCTTC. The encoded protein is CASSGASGGRDEQFF.

V is TRBV7-2 and J is TRBJ2-3; D is possibly TRBD1 (5 bases). This CDR3 region has 13 residues. Trimming cost V 4 bases and J 4 bases, with 9 bases left between them. Per germline, CDR1 SGHTA and CDR2 FQGNSA. This chain's CDR3 is CASSWKGSDTQYF. The CDR3 region has the DNA TGTGCCAGCAGCTGGAAGGGGTCAGATACGCAGTATTTT.

This sequence joins TRBV18 and TRBJ2-5; D unclear. CDR3 length: 15 residues. CDR1 and CDR2 (germline): KGHSH, LQKENI. Trimming took 3 bases from V and 5 from J, leaving 16 bases between them. CDR3 sequence: CASSPPAAVGETQYF. The CDR3 region has the DNA TGTGCCAGCTCACCTCCGGCGGCGGTTGGGGAGACCCAGTACTTC.

The chain employs TRBV5-1 and TRBJ2-3; 10 nucleotides align to TRBD1. This CDR3 is 16 amino acids long. V shed 4 bases, J shed 6 bases, and the junction held 11 bases outside the gene matches. Per germline, CDR1 SGHRS and CDR2 YFSETQ. In nucleotides, the CDR3 is TGCGCCAGCAGCAGTACCGGGACAGGGGCCGTGGATACGCAGTATTTT. Translated: CASSSTGTGAVDTQYF.

This clone was observed a handful of times. The CDR3 loop is CASSLRGTSAAGELFF. The CDR3, as DNA: TGCGCCAGCAGCTTAAGGGGGACTAGCGCTGCCGGGGAGCTGTTTTTT. The V gene is TRBV5-1, the J gene TRBJ2-2; 10 bases are a match to TRBD2. The CDR3 has 16 amino acids. Germline assignment: CDR1 SGHRS and CDR2 YFSETQ. V gave up 2 bases and J gave up 6 bases; unmatched junction bases: 7.

The genes are TRBV5-4 and TRBJ2-6; no definite D call. The V end lost 3 bases, the J end lost 0 bases, and 4 bases lay between the germline ends. This CDR3 contains 14 residues. Germline CDR1 and CDR2: SGHNT and YYREEE (reference sequence). CDR3 DNA: TGTGCCAGCAGCTACAGCTCTGGGGCCAACGTCCTGACTTTC. Its protein is CASSYSSGANVLTF.

The sample holds a few counts of this clone. Different DNA sequences within this sample yield the same CDR3. V gene TRBV9 combines with J gene TRBJ2-3, with D unclear. The CDR3 contains 12 residues. Germline CDR1 and CDR2: SGDLS and YYNGEE. V lost 0 bases, J lost 4 bases, and 3 bases lay in between. The CDR3 here is CASSVVSDTQYF. As DNA, the CDR3 is TGTGCCAGCAGCGTAGTCTCAGATACGCAGTATTTT.

This clone was observed a few times. This CDR3 reads CASSPGTSTREQFF. CDR3 nucleotide sequence: TGTGCCAGCAGCCCGGGGACTAGCACGAGGGAGCAGTTCTTC. The J gene is TRBJ2-1, the V gene TRBV7-2, with 9 bases that match TRBD2. J was trimmed by 10 bases and V by 5 bases; bases with no gene match: 9. The germline V gene encodes CDR1 SGHTA and CDR2 FQGNSA. This CDR3 has 14 residues.